The source of this TCR beta chain is a study of blood T cell repertoires in COVID-19. Across the study: PBMCs, B-cell-depleted T cells, or T cells provided the cDNA or gDNA that made up the material.

Sequencing was performed with immunoSEQ multiplex PCR; in TCRdb, only in-frame clones are kept and a portion is missing. The sample lists around 250,000 clones, about 86% seen once, with around 3.6% in the top ten. This clone was seen a few times. After removal of 1 base from V and 12 bases from J, the junction contained 12 bases not matched to a gene. The V gene's germline CDR1 is SGHNT and CDR2 YYREEE (reference sequence). The length of the CDR3 is 15 residues. Participants were placed into cohorts based on the clinical history they reported. Donors in Cohort 3 who had recovered were those with two negative PCRs, healthcare professional clearance, or resolution of their symptoms.

The sequence derives from a man aged 45-65 years who had recovered from COVID-19. The chain links TRBV5-4 to TRBJ2-1; TRBD2 matches at 8 bases. Material: PBMCs or T cells enriched from blood (not recorded which). CDR3 sequence reads: CASSLMRISAGGQFF. As DNA, the CDR3 is TGTGCCAGCAGCTTGATGAGGATCTCCGCGGGGGGGCAGTTCTTC.